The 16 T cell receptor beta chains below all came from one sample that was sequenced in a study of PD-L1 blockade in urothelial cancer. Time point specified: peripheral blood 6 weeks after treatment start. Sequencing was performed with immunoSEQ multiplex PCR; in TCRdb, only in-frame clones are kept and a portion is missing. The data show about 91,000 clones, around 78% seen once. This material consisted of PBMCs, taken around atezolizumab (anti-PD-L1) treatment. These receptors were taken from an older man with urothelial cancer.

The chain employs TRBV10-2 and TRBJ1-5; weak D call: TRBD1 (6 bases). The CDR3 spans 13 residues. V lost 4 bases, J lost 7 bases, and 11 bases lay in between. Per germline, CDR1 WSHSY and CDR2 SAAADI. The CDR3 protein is CASSGAGGQPQHF. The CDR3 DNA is TGCGCCAGCAGTGGGGCGGGGGGCCAGCCCCAGCATTTT.

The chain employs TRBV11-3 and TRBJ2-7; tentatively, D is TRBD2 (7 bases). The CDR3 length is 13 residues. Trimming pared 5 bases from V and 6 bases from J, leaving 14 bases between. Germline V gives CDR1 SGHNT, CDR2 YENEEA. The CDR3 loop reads CASSAQRGGEQYF. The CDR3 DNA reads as TGTGCCAGCAGCGCCCAGAGGGGGGGCGAGCAGTACTTC.

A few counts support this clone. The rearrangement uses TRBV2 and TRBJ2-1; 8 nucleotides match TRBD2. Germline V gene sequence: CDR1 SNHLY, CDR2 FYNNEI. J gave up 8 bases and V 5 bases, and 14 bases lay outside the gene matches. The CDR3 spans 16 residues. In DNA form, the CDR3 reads TGTGCCAGCAGTCCCCGAGGGGCGGGGGGTGGCGATGAGCAGTTCTTC. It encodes CASSPRGAGGGDEQFF. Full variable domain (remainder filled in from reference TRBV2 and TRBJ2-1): EPEVTQTPSHQVTQMGQEVILRCVPISNHLYFYWYRQILGQKVEFLVSFYNNEISEKSEIFDDQFSVERPDGSNFTLKIRSTKLEDSAMYFCASSPRGAGGGDEQFFGPGTRLTVL.

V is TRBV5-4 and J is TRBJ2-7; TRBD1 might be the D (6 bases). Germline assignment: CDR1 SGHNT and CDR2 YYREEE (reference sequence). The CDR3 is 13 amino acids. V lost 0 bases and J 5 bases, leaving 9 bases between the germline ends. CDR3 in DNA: TGTGCCAGCAGCTTGGGTGGGGGCGACGAGCAGTACTTC. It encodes CASSLGGGDEQYF.

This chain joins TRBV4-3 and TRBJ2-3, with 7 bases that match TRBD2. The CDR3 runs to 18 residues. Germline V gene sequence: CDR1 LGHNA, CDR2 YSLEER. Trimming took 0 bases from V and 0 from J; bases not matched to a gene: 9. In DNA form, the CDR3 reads TGCGCCAGCAGCCAAGATCTCGGGGACTATGCTAGCACAGATACGCAGTATTTT. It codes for CASSQDLGDYASTDTQYF.

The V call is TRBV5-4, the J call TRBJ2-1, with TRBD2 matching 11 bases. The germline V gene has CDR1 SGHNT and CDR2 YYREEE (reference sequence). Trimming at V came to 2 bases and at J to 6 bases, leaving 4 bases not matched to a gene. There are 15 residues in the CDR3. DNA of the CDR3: TGTGCCAGCAGCTTTAAACTAGCGGGAGCCAATGAGCAGTTCTTC. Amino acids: CASSFKLAGANEQFF.

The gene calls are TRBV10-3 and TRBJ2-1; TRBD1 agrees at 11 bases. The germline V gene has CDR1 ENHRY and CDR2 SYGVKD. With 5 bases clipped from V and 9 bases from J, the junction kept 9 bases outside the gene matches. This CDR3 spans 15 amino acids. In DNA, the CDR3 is TGTGCCATCAGTTTAGCGGGACAGGGGGTCAGTGAGCAGTTCTTC. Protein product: CAISLAGQGVSEQFF.

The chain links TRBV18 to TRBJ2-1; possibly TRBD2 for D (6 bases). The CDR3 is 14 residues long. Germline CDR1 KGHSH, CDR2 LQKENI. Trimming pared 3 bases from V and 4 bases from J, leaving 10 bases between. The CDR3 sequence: CASSPGGTYNEQFF. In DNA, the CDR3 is TGTGCCAGCTCACCGGGGGGAACGTACAATGAGCAGTTCTTC. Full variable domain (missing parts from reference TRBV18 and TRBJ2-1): NAGVMQNPRHLVRRRGQEARLRCSPMKGHSHVYWYRQLPEEGLKFMVYLQKENIIDESGMPKERFSAEFPKEGPSILRIQQVVRGDSAAYFCASSPGGTYNEQFFGPGTRLTVL.

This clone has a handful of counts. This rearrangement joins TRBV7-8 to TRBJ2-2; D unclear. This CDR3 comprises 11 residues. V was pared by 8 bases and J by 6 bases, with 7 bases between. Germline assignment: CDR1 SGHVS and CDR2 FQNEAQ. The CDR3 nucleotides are TGTGCCAGCGCCAGTCCCGGGGAGCTGTTTTTT. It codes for CASASPGELFF.

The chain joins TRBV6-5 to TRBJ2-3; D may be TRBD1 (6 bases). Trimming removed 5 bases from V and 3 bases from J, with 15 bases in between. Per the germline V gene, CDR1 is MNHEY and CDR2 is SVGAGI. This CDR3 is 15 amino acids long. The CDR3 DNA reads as TGTGCCAGCAGTGTACGCAGGGGACGGACAGATACGCAGTATTTT. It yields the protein CASSVRRGRTDTQYF.

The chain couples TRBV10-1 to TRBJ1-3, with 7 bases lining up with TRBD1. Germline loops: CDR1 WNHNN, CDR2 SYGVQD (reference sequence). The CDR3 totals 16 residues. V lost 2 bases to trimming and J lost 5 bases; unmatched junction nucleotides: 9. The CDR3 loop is CASSERSDRVRNTIYF. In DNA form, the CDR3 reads TGCGCCAGCAGTGAGCGGTCTGACAGGGTCAGAAACACCATATATTTT.

The DNA of the CDR3 is TGTGCCAGCAGCCAGATAACCGCCGCCGGGATTTCCTACGAGCAGTACTTC. It codes for CASSQITAAGISYEQYF. The chain recombines TRBV4-2 with TRBJ2-7, with D perhaps TRBD2 (5 bases). Trimming cost V 3 bases and J 1 base, with 19 bases left between them. This CDR3 has 17 amino acids. Germline V gives CDR1 LGHNA, CDR2 YNFKEQ.

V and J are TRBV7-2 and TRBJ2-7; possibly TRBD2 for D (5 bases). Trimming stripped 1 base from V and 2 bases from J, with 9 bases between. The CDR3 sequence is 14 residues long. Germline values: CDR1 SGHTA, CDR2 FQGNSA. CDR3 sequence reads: CASSLGGRAYEQYF. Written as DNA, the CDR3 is TGTGCCAGCAGCTTAGGAGGGAGAGCCTACGAGCAGTACTTC.

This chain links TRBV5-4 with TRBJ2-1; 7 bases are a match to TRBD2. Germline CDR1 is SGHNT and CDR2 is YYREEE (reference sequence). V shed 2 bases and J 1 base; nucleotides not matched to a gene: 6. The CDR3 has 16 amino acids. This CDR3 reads CASSFLGGRSYNEQFF. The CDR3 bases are TGTGCCAGCAGCTTTTTGGGGGGGAGGTCCTACAATGAGCAGTTCTTC.

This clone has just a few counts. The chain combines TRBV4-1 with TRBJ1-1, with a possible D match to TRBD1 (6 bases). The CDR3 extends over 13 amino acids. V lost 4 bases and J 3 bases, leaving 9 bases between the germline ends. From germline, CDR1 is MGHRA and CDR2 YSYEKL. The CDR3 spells CASSLTGYTEAFF. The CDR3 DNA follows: TGCGCCAGCAGCCTTACAGGGTACACTGAAGCTTTCTTT.

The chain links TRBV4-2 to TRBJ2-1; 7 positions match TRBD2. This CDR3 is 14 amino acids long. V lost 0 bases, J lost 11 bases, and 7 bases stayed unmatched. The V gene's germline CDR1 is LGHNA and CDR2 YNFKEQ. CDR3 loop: CASSQDFLADQQFF. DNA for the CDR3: TGTGCCAGCAGCCAAGATTTCCTAGCGGACCAGCAGTTCTTC.